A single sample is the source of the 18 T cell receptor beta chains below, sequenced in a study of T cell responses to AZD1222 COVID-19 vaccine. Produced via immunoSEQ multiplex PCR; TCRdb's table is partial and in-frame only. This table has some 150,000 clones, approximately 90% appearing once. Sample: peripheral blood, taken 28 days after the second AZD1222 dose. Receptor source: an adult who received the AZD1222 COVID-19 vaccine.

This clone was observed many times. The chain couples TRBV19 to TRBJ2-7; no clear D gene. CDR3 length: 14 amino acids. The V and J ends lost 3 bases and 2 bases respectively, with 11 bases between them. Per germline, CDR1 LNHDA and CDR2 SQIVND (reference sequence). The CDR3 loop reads CASSIGHGTYEQYF. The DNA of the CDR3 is TGTGCCAGTAGTATCGGGCACGGTACCTACGAGCAGTACTTC.

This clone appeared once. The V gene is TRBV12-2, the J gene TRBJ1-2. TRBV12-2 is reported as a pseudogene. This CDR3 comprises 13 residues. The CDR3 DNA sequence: TGTGCAAGTCGCTTAAGGGAAGGGTTGAGCTACACCTTC. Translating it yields CASRLREGLSYTF.

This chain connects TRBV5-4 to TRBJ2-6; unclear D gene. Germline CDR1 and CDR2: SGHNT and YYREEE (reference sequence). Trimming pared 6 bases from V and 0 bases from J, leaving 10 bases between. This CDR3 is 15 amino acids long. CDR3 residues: CASTSGGSGANVLTF. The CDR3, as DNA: TGTGCCAGCACCTCGGGCGGCTCTGGGGCCAACGTCCTGACTTTC.

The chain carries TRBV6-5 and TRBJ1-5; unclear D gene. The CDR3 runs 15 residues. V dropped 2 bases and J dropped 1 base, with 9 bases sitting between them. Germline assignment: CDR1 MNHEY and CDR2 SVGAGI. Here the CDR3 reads CASSYKGSSNQPQHF. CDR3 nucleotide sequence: TGTGCCAGCAGTTACAAGGGTTCGAGCAATCAGCCCCAGCATTTT.

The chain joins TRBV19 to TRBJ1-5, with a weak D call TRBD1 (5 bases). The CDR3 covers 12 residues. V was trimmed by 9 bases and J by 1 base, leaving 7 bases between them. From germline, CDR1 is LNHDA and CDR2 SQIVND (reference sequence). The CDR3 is CASGGSNQPQHF. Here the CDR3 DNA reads TGTGCCAGCGGGGGGAGCAATCAGCCCCAGCATTTT.

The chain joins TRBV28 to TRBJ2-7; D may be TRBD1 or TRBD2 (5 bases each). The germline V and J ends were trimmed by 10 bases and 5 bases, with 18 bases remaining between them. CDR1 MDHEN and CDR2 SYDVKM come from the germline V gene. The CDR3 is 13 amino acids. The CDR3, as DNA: TGTGCCATCGGCTGGTCGGGGCGACACGAGCAGTACTTC. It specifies CAIGWSGRHEQYF.

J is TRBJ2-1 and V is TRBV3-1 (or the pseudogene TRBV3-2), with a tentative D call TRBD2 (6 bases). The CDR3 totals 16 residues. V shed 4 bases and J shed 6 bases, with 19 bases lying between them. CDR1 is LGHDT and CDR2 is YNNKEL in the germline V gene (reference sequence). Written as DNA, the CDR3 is TGTGCCAGCAGCCTAAGGGGAGGAGTTTCCCGCAATGAGCAGTTCTTC. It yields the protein CASSLRGGVSRNEQFF.

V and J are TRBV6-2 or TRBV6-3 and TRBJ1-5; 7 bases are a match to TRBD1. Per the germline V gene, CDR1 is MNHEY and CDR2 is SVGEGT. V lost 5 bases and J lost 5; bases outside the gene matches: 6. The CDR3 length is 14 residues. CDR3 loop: CASSPTGVHQPQHF. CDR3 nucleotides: TGTGCCAGCAGTCCCACAGGGGTTCATCAGCCCCAGCATTTT.

CDR3 residues: CASSKSRREQFF. Here the CDR3 DNA reads TGTGCCAGCAGTAAGAGTAGGCGAGAGCAGTTCTTC. The chain combines TRBV3-1 (or the pseudogene TRBV3-2) with TRBJ2-1; D is uncertain. The V and J ends lost 6 bases and 10 bases respectively, with 13 bases between them. Germline V gene data show CDR1 as LGHDT and CDR2 as YNNKEL (reference sequence). The CDR3 length is 12 residues.

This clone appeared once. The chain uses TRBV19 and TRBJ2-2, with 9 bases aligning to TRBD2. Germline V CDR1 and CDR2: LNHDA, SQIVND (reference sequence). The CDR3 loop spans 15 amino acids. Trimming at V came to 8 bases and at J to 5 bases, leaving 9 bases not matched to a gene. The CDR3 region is CASRRGGRGTGELFF. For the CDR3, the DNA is TGTGCCAGTCGGCGGGGGGGCAGGGGGACCGGGGAGCTGTTTTTT.

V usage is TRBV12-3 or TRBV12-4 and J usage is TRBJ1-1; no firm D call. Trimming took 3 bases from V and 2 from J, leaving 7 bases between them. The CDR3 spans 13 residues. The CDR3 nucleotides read TGTGCCAGCAGTTTTGCGGCCAACACTGAAGCTTTCTTT. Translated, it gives CASSFAANTEAFF.

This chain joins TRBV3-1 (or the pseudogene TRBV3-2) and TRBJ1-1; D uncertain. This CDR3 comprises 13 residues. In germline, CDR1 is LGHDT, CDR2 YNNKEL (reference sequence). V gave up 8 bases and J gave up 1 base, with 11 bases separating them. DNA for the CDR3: TGTGCCAGCGGAGGACGGACGAACACTGAAGCTTTCTTT. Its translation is CASGGRTNTEAFF.

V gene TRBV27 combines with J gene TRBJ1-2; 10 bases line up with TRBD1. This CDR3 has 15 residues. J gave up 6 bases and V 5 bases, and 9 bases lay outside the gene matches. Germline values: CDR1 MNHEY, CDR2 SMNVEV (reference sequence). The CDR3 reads CASSIRDRGFDGYTF. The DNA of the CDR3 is TGTGCCAGCAGTATACGGGACAGGGGATTCGATGGCTACACCTTC.

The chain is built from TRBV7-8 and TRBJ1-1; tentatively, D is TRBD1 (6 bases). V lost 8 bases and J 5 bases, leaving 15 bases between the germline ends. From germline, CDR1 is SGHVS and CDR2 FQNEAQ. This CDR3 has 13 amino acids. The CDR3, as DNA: TGTGCCAGCGGGAATACAGGGAAAACTGAAGCTTTCTTT. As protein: CASGNTGKTEAFF.

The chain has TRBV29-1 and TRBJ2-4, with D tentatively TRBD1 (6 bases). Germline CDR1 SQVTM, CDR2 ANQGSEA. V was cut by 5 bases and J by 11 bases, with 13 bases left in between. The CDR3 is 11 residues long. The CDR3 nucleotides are TGCAGCGTTAGGACAGCGACGGTTCAGTACTTC. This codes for CSVRTATVQYF.

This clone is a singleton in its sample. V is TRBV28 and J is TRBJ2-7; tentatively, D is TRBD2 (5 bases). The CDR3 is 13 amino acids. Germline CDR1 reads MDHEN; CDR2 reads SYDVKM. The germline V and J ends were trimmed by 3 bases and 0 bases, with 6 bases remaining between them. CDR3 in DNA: TGTGCCAGCAGTTTTAGCGTCTCCTACGAGCAGTACTTC. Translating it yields CASSFSVSYEQYF.

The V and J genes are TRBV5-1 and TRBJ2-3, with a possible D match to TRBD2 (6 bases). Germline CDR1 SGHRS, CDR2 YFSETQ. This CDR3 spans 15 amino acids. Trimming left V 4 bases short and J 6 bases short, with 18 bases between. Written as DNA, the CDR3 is TGCGCCAGCAGCCTCGCCGGGACTGACGTGGATACGCAGTATTTT. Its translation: CASSLAGTDVDTQYF. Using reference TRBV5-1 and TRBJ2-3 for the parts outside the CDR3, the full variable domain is KAGVTQTPRYLIKTRGQQVTLSCSPISGHRSVSWYQQTPGQGLQFLFEYFSETQRNKGNFPGRFSGRQFSNSRSEMNVSTLELGDSALYLCASSLAGTDVDTQYFGPGTRLTVL.

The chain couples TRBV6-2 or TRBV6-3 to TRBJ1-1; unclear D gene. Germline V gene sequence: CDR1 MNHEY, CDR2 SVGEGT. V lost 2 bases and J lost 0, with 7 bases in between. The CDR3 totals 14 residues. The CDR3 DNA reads TGTGCCAGCAGTTACCGGTGGTTGAACACTGAAGCTTTCTTT. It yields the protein CASSYRWLNTEAFF.